These 25 T cell receptor beta chains came from one sample sequenced in a study of Graves' ophthalmopathy and Graves' hyperthyroidism. The sequenced template was RNA, covering the TCR beta CDR3 region. After a first-round RT-PCR with HTBI primers, a second-round multiplex PCR was run. TCRdb called the multiplex PCR reads again in MiXCR, with one record for every CDR3 protein. The profile shows 300,000 to 500,000 distinct CDR3 sequences, just over 15% of them singletons. Material: peripheral blood. The source of these receptors is a woman aged 18-30 years with stable Graves' hyperthyroidism.

This clonotype came up many times. This sequence joins TRBV7-2 and TRBJ1-1; no clear D. The V gene lost 3 bases and the J gene lost 0 bases, with 8 bases spanning the gap. Germline CDR1 reads SGHTA; CDR2 reads FQGNSA. The CDR3 loop spans 14 amino acids. In nucleotides, the CDR3 is TGTGCCAGCAGCTTGTTGCTGTTGAACACTGAAGCTTTCTTT. Its protein product is CASSLLLLNTEAFF.

This clonotype appeared many times. The gene calls are TRBV12-3 or TRBV12-4 and TRBJ2-7, with TRBD2 matching over 7 bases. The CDR3 runs 13 residues. V gave up 1 base and J gave up 6 bases; unmatched junction bases: 3. The CDR3 is CASSLGTGGEQYF. The CDR3, as DNA: TGTGCCAGCAGTTTAGGCACGGGGGGCGAGCAGTACTTC.

This clonotype has ten or more counts. The rearrangement uses TRBV27 and TRBJ1-5; TRBD1 is a possible D gene (6 bases). Trimming shortened V by 6 bases and J by 4 bases, and 16 bases separated the two germline ends. The CDR3 is 15 amino acids. The germline CDR1 and CDR2 sequences are MNHEY and SMNVEV (reference sequence). CDR3 loop: CASSSLGGLNQPQHF. DNA for the CDR3: TGTGCCAGCAGCAGCCTCGGGGGGCTAAATCAGCCCCAGCATTTT.

The V call is TRBV29-1, the J call TRBJ2-5, with TRBD2 matching 7 bases. The CDR3 is 13 amino acids. Germline CDR1 SQVTM, CDR2 ANQGSEA. Unmatched junction bases numbered 4, after V lost 1 base and J lost 5 bases. This CDR3 is CSVEAPGRETQYF. CDR3 nucleotides: TGCAGCGTTGAAGCCCCCGGGAGGGAGACCCAGTACTTC.

This clonotype appeared many times. V is TRBV6-1 and J is TRBJ1-1; D uncertain. Germline V gene lookup returns CDR1 MNHNS and CDR2 SASEGT. V gave up 7 bases and J gave up 0 bases, with 12 bases separating them. The CDR3 is 14 amino acids. The CDR3 is CASIKANMNTEAFF. Written as DNA, the CDR3 is TGTGCCAGCATCAAAGCCAATATGAACACTGAAGCTTTCTTT.

This clonotype was seen many times. The rearrangement joins TRBV6-2 or TRBV6-3 to TRBJ1-1; D is unclear. Deletions cut 8 bases from V and 9 bases from J, with 10 bases between. The CDR3 consists of 10 residues. Per the germline V gene, CDR1 is MNHEY and CDR2 is SVGEGT. The CDR3 bases are TGTGCCAGCGTTCGTGAAAAAGCTTTCTTT. It codes for CASVREKAFF.

On this clonotype: One base away lies a much larger clone, so this may be a sequencing read error. The V and J genes are TRBV7-9 and TRBJ1-5, with no clear D. The germline gives CDR1 SEHNR, CDR2 FQNEAQ (reference sequence). The CDR3 covers 13 residues. The CDR3 nucleotides are TGTGCCAGCAGCTCGCAGGAGAATCAGCCCCAGCAGTTT. This sequence encodes CASSSQENQPQQF.

Ten or more counts support this clonotype. The rearrangement joins TRBV7-9 to TRBJ1-2; D is possibly TRBD1 (5 bases). Trimming shortened V by 3 bases and J by 4 bases, and 12 bases separated the two germline ends. The length of the CDR3 is 14 residues. CDR1 SEHNR and CDR2 FQNEAQ come from the germline V gene (reference sequence). CDR3 sequence: CASSLTDTSYGYTF. The CDR3 DNA reads as TGTGCCAGCAGCTTGACGGACACGAGCTATGGCTACACCTTC.

This clonotype was detected ten times or more. This sequence joins TRBV20-1 and TRBJ1-2; 10 bases fit TRBD1. Trimming removed 7 bases from V and 8 bases from J; junction bases left unmatched: 4. The CDR3 consists of 11 residues. The V gene's germline CDR1 is DFQATT and CDR2 SNEGSKA (reference sequence). As DNA, the CDR3 is TGCAGTGGGGACAGGGGCTACGGCTACACCTTC. Protein sequence: CSGDRGYGYTF.

This clonotype was observed at least ten times. The gene calls are TRBV6-5 and TRBJ1-1; weak D call: TRBD1 (5 bases). Trimming left V 4 bases short and J 4 bases short, with 13 bases between. The CDR3 spans 14 residues. Germline values: CDR1 MNHEY, CDR2 SVGAGI. CDR3 in DNA: TGTGCCAGCAGTTCGGGGGTTTTGGTCACTGAAGCTTTCTTT. It is translated as CASSSGVLVTEAFF.

This clonotype occurred many times. This chain uses TRBV12-3 or TRBV12-4 with TRBJ2-2, with 12 nucleotides matching TRBD1. J lost 6 bases, V lost 5 bases, and 4 bases had no gene match. This CDR3 is built from 15 residues. CDR3 residues: CASSPGQGAPGELFF. Here the CDR3 DNA reads TGTGCCAGCAGTCCGGGACAGGGGGCCCCCGGGGAGCTGTTTTTT.

The rearrangement joins TRBV5-1 to TRBJ1-5; D is possibly TRBD1 (5 bases). Looked up from germline, CDR1 is SGHRS and CDR2 is YFSETQ. V lost 4 bases, J lost 4 bases, and 9 bases lay in between. This CDR3 is built from 13 residues. CDR3 coding DNA: TGCGCCAGCAGCCGGTCAGGGAATCAGCCCCAGCATTTT. Amino acids: CASSRSGNQPQHF.

CDR3 nucleotide sequence: TGTGCCAGCAGTCCGACTTACTACTACGAGCAGTACTTC. Translating it yields CASSPTYYYEQYF. This sequence joins TRBV6-1 and TRBJ2-7; D ambiguous. The CDR3 runs 13 residues. V lost 5 bases and J 3 bases, leaving 11 bases between the germline ends. Per germline, CDR1 MNHNS and CDR2 SASEGT.

The sample holds many counts of this clonotype. The J gene is TRBJ2-7, the V gene TRBV12-3 or TRBV12-4, with D maybe TRBD2 (6 bases). The CDR3 totals 14 residues. Deletions cut 0 bases from V and 3 bases from J, with 9 bases between. The CDR3 coding sequence is TGTGCCAGCAGTTTAGCGGGGGGATTCTACGAGCAGTACTTC. Its translation is CASSLAGGFYEQYF.

This clonotype has a count of ten or more. The chain links TRBV5-6 to TRBJ1-1, with D possibly being TRBD1 (5 bases). Germline V lookup: CDR1 SGHDT, CDR2 YYEEEE. V was clipped by 2 bases and J by 4 bases, with 9 bases between them. This CDR3 comprises 13 residues. CDR3 residues: CASSFQGVTEAFF. In DNA form, the CDR3 reads TGTGCCAGCAGCTTTCAGGGAGTCACTGAAGCTTTCTTT. Complete variable domain (other parts from reference TRBV5-6 and TRBJ1-1): DAGVTQSPTHLIKTRGQQVTLRCSPKSGHDTVSWYQQALGQGPQFIFQYYEEEERQRGNFPDRFSGHQFPNYSSELNVNALLLGDSALYLCASSFQGVTEAFFGQGTRLTVV.

This clonotype has only a few counts. V is TRBV7-9 and J is TRBJ2-4; D gene ambiguous. The CDR3 covers 14 residues. V dropped 0 bases and J dropped 5 bases, with 8 bases sitting between them. Germline V lookup: CDR1 SEHNR, CDR2 FQNEAQ (reference sequence). As DNA, the CDR3 is TGTGCCAGCAGCTTAGCGTCAGATCAAAACATTCAGTACTTC. This encodes CASSLASDQNIQYF.

This clonotype showed up many times. DNA for the CDR3: TGTGCCACCAGTGACTCGGGACAGGGAAACTACGAGCAGTACTTC. Its translation is CATSDSGQGNYEQYF. V usage is TRBV24-1 and J usage is TRBJ2-7, with 9 bases lining up with TRBD1. The CDR3 length is 15 residues. Germline loops: CDR1 KGHDR, CDR2 SFDVKD. The V and J ends lost 4 bases and 3 bases, in that order; junction bases with no gene match: 6.

This clonotype was seen at least ten times. The J gene is TRBJ1-1, the V gene TRBV6-1; 8 positions match TRBD1. V gave up 6 bases and J gave up 1 base; unmatched junction bases: 7. The CDR3 totals 15 residues. Germline V gives CDR1 MNHNS, CDR2 SASEGT. The CDR3 DNA reads as TGTGCCAGCAGGCCTCTCGGGACAGGGAACACTGAAGCTTTCTTT. Translating it yields CASRPLGTGNTEAFF.

Concerning this clonotype itself: Compared with germline, one end of the junction differs, possibly owing to a read error. The V gene is TRBV7-3, the J gene TRBJ1-1; D unclear. Germline values: CDR1 SGHTA, CDR2 FQGTGA. The CDR3 runs to 15 residues. CDR3 amino acids: CASSPRGGWNTEACF. Here the CDR3 DNA reads TGTGCCAGCAGCCCTCGAGGAGGGTGGAACACTGAAGCTTGCTTT.

This clonotype was seen repeatedly, ten times or more. The chain links TRBV5-1 to TRBJ1-3; D is unclear. V was cut by 0 bases and J by 0 bases, with 7 bases left in between. CDR3 length: 15 amino acids. From germline, CDR1 is SGHRS and CDR2 YFSETQ. The CDR3 is CASSLERNSGNTIYF. CDR3 nucleotides: TGCGCCAGCAGCTTGGAAAGGAACTCTGGAAACACCATATATTTT.

This clonotype was seen repeatedly, ten times or more. This chain connects TRBV19 to TRBJ1-2, with 10 nucleotides matching TRBD1. V trimming: 8 bases; J trimming: 2 bases; junction bases outside the gene matches: 8. The length of the CDR3 is 15 residues. The V gene's germline CDR1 is LNHDA and CDR2 SQIVND (reference sequence). CDR3 coding DNA: TGTGCCAGTCGAAATCAGGACAGGGGGAACTATGGCTACACCTTC. It yields the protein CASRNQDRGNYGYTF.

The chain carries TRBV4-1 and TRBJ2-5; 8 positions agree with TRBD2. V was pared by 4 bases and J by 5 bases, with 15 bases of the junction left unmatched. From germline, CDR1 is MGHRA and CDR2 YSYEKL. The CDR3 spans 17 residues. CDR3 nucleotide sequence: TGCGCCAGCAGCCCACTCCGCACTAGCGGAACCTCGGAGACCCAGTACTTC. Its protein product is CASSPLRTSGTSETQYF.

This chain links TRBV7-9 with TRBJ2-7, with a tentative D call TRBD1 (5 bases). The CDR3 consists of 13 residues. V lost 1 base and J lost 4, with 8 bases in between. Germline loops: CDR1 SEHNR, CDR2 FQNEAQ (reference sequence). The CDR3 nucleotides are TGTGCCAGCAGCTTAGATGCAGGGTACGAGCAGTACTTC. This gives the protein CASSLDAGYEQYF.

Ten or more counts support this clonotype. The J gene is TRBJ1-1, the V gene TRBV27, with TRBD1 matching 8 bases. CDR1 is MNHEY and CDR2 is SMNVEV in the germline V gene (reference sequence). The CDR3 has 17 residues. The ends lost 5 bases at V and 0 bases at J; junction bases unmatched: 11. CDR3 amino acids: CASSPLDRGAMNTEAFF. The CDR3 coding sequence is TGTGCCAGCAGTCCCCTCGACAGGGGCGCAATGAACACTGAAGCTTTCTTT.

The table lists this clonotype with many counts. The DNA for the CDR3 is TGTGCCAGCAGCAAAATTGGGGCGGGGGCATCTCAAGAGACCCAGTACTTC. Its translation is CASSKIGAGASQETQYF. V gene TRBV7-8 combines with J gene TRBJ2-5; D perhaps matches TRBD2 (7 bases). This CDR3 has 17 residues. CDR1 SGHVS and CDR2 FQNEAQ come from the germline V gene. Trimming left V 5 bases short and J 2 bases short, with 21 bases between.